This T cell receptor (beta chain) stems from a study of identical twins. Findings of the study overall: Alpha sequences out of frame and shared by twins had excess low generation probability. Insertions were reduced in abundant cord blood beta clonotypes but not in memory repertoires.

This clonotype was counted ten times or more. The antigen remains undetermined. One entry per CDR3 protein results from TCRdb running MiXCR on the 5' RACE reads. Of about 100,000 distinct CDR3 sequences in the sample, under 7% were seen once. The ends were cut back, 4 bases at V and 6 bases at J, with 11 bases in the middle. Germline CDR1 reads SGDLS; CDR2 reads YYNGEE. This CDR3 contains 13 residues. The receptor comes from a woman in her 50s in good health. The chain carries TRBV9 and TRBJ2-1; maybe TRBD2 (7 bases). Material: memory T cells sorted from blood. The CDR3 loop reads CASSSGGPNEQFF. CDR3 in DNA: TGTGCCAGCAGCTCCGGGGGGCCCAATGAGCAGTTCTTC. Based on the CDR3 plus reference TRBV9 and TRBJ2-1, the full variable domain is DSGVTQTPKHLITATGQRVTLRCSPRSGDLSVYWYQQSLDQGLQFLIQYYNGEERAKGNILERFSAQQFPDLHSELNLSSLELGDSALYFCASSSGGPNEQFFGPGTRLTVL.